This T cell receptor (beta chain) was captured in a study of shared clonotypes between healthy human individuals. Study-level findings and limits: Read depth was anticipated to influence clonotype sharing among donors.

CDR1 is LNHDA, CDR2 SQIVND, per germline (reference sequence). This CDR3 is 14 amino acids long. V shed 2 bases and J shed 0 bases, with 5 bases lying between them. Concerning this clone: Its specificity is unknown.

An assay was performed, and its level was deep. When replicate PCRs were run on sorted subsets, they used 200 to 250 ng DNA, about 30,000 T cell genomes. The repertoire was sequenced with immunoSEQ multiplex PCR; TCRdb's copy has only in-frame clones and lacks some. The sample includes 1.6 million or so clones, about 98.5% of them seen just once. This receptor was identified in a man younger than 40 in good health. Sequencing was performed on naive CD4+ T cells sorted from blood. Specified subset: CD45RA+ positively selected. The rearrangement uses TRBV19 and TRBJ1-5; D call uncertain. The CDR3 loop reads CASSIRISNQPQHF. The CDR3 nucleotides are TGTGCCAGTAGTATAAGGATTAGCAATCAGCCCCAGCATTTT.